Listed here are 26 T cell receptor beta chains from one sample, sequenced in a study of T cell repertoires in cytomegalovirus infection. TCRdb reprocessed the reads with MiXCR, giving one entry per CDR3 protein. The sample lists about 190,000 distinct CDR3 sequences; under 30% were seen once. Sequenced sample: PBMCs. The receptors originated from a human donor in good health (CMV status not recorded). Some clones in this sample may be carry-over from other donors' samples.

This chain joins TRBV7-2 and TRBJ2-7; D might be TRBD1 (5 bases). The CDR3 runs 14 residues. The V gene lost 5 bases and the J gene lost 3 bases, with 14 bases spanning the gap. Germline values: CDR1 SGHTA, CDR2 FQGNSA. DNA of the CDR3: TGTGCCAGCAGCCGACCGGACACTTACTACGAGCAGTACTTC. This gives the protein CASSRPDTYYEQYF.

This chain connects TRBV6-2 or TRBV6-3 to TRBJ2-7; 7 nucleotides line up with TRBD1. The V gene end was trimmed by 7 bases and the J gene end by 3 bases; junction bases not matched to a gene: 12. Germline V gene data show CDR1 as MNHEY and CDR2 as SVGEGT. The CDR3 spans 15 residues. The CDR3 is CASTNPTRDSYEQYF. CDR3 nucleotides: TGTGCCAGCACCAACCCCACCCGGGACAGCTACGAGCAGTACTTC.

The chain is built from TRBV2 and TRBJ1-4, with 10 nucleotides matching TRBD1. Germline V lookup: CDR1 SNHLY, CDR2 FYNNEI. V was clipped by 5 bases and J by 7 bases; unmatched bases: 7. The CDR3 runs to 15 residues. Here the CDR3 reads CASSSTGTGVEKLFF. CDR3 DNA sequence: TGTGCCAGCAGTAGTACCGGGACAGGGGTTGAAAAACTGTTTTTT.

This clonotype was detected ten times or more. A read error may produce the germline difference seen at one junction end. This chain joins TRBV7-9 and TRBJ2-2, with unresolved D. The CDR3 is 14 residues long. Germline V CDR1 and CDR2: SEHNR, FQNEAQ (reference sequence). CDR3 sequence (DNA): TGTGCCAGCAGCTTATTGGGGAACGCCGGGGAGCTGTTTTTT. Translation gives CASSLLGNAGELFF.

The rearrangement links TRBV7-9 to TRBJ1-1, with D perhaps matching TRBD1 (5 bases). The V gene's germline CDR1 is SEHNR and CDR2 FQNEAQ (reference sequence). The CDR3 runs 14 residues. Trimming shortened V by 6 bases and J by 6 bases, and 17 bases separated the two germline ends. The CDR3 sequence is CASSSTSRGAEAFF. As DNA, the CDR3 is TGTGCCAGCAGTTCAACCTCCCGGGGGGCTGAAGCTTTCTTT.

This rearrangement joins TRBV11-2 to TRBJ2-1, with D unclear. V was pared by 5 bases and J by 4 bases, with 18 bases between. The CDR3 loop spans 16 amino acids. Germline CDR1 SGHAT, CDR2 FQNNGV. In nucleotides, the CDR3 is TGTGCCAGCAGCCTCCTCGACTCGGGCGGTTACAATGAGCAGTTCTTC. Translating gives CASSLLDSGGYNEQFF.

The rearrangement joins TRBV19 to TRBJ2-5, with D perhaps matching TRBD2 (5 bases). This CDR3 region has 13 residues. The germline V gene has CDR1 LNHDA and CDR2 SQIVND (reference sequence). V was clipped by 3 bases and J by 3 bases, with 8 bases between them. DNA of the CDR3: TGTGCCAGTAGTATGGTACTAGAAGAGACCCAGTACTTC. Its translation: CASSMVLEETQYF.

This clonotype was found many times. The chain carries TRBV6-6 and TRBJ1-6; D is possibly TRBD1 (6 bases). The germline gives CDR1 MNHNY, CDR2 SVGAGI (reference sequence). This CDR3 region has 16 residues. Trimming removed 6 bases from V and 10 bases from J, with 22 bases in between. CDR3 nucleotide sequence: TGTGCCAGCAGCAACATTCCACAGGGAAAAAGGTCACCCCTCCACTTT. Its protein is CASSNIPQGKRSPLHF.

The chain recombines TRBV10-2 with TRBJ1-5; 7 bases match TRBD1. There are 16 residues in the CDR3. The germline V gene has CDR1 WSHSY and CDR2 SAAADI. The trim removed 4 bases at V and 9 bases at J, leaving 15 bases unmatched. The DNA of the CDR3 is TGCGCCAGCAGTGCCCAAACAGGGGCGACGACCTTGCCCCAGCATTTT. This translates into CASSAQTGATTLPQHF.

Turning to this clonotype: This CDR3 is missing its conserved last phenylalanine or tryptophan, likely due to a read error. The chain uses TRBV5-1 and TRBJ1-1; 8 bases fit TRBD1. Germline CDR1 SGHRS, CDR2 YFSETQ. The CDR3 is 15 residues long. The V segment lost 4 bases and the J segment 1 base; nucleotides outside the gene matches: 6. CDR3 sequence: CASSITGTGNTEAFL. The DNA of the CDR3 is TGCGCCAGCAGCATTACCGGGACAGGGAACACTGAAGCTTTCTTA.

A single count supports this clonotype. The CDR3 loop reads CASSSSRLAGHLYEQYF. DNA for the CDR3: TGTGCCAGCAGTTCCTCCCGACTAGCGGGGCACCTCTACGAGCAGTACTTC. This chain links TRBV6-6 with TRBJ2-7, with TRBD2 identical over 11 bases. V lost 4 bases to trimming and J lost 3 bases; unmatched junction nucleotides: 11. CDR3 size: 17 residues. The V gene's germline CDR1 is MNHNY and CDR2 SVGAGI (reference sequence).

CDR3: CSVGPGGPTDTQYF. CDR3 coding DNA: TGCAGCGTCGGCCCGGGGGGGCCCACAGATACGCAGTATTTT. The chain joins TRBV29-1 to TRBJ2-3, with 8 bases lining up with TRBD2. With 6 bases clipped from V and 2 bases from J, the junction kept 7 bases outside the gene matches. Germline lookup yields CDR1 SQVTM and CDR2 ANQGSEA. The CDR3 covers 14 residues.

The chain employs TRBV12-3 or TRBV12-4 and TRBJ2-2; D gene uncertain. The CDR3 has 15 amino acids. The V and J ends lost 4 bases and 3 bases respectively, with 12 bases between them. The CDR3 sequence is CASSYGLGYTGELFF. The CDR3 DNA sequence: TGTGCCAGCAGTTATGGGCTAGGGTACACCGGGGAGCTGTTTTTT.

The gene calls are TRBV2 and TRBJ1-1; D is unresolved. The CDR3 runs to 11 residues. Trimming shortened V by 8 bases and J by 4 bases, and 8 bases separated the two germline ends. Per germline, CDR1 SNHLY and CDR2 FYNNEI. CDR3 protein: CASYDGTEAFF. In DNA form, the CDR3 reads TGTGCCAGCTACGACGGCACTGAAGCTTTCTTT.

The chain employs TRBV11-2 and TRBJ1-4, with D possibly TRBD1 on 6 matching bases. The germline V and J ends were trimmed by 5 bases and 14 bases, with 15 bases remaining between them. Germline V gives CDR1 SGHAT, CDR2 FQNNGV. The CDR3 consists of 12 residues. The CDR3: CASSPDSPRLFF. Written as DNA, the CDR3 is TGTGCCAGCAGCCCGGACAGCCCTCGTCTGTTTTTT.

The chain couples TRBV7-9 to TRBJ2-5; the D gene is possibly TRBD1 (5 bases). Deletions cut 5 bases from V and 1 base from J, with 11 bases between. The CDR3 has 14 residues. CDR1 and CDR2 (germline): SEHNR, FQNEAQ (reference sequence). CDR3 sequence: CASSKTTVQETQYF. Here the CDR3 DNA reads TGTGCCAGCAGCAAAACGACAGTCCAAGAGACCCAGTACTTC.

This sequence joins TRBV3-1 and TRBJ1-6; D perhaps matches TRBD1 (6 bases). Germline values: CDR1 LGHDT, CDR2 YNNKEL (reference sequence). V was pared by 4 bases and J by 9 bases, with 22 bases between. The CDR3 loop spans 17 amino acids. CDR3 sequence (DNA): TGTGCCAGCAGCCCAAGAGGGCAATTCGAGGGGGGTTCACCCCTCCACTTT. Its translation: CASSPRGQFEGGSPLHF.

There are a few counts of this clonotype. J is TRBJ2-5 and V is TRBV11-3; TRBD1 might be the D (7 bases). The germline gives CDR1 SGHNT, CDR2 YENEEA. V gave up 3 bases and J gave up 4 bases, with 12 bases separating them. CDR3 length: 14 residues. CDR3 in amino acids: CASSFGGQIETQYF. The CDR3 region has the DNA TGTGCCAGCAGCTTCGGGGGACAGATAGAGACCCAGTACTTC. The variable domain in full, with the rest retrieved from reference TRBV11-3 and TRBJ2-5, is EAGVVQSPRYKIIEKKQPVAFWCNPISGHNTLYWYLQNLGQGPELLIRYENEEAVDDSQLPKDRFSAERLKGVDSTLKIQPAELGDSAVYLCASSFGGQIETQYFGPGTRLLVL.

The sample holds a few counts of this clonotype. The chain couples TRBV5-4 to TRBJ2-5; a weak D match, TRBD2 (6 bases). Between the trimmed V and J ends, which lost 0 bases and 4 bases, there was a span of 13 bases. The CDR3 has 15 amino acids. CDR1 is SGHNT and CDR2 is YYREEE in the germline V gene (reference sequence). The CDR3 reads CASSLDGGVRETQYF. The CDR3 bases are TGTGCCAGCAGCTTGGACGGGGGTGTGAGAGAGACCCAGTACTTC.

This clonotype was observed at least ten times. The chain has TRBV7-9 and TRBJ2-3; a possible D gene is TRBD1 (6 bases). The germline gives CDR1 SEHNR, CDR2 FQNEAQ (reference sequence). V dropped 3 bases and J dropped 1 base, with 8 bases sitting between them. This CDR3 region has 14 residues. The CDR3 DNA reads TGTGCCAGCAGCTTTCAGGGGCGCACAGATACGCAGTATTTT. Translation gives CASSFQGRTDTQYF.

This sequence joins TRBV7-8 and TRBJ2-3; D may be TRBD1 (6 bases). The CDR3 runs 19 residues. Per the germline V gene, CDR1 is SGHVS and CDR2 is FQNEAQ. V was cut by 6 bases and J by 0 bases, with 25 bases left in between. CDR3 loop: CASSLTLSPQGESTDTQYF. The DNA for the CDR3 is TGTGCCAGCAGTCTTACTTTAAGTCCACAGGGAGAAAGCACAGATACGCAGTATTTT.

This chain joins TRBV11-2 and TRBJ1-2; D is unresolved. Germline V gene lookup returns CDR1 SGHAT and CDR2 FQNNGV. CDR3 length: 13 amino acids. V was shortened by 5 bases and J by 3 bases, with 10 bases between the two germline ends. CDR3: CASSPNSDYGYTF. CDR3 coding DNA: TGTGCCAGCAGCCCCAATTCTGACTATGGCTACACCTTC.

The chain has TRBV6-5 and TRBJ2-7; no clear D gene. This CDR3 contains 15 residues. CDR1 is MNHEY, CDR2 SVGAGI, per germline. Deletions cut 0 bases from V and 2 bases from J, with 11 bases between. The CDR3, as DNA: TGTGCCAGCAGTTACTCGAGGTCCGGAGCCTACGAGCAGTACTTC. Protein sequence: CASSYSRSGAYEQYF.

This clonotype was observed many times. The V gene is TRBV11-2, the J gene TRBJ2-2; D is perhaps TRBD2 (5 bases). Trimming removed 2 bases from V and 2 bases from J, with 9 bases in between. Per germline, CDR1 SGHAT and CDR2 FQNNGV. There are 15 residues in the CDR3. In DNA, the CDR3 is TGTGCCAGCAGCTTAATGAGGGTTAACACCGGGGAGCTGTTTTTT. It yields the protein CASSLMRVNTGELFF. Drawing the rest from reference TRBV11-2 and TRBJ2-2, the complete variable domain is EAGVAQSPRYKIIEKRQSVAFWCNPISGHATLYWYQQILGQGPKLLIQFQNNGVVDDSQLPKDRFSAERLKGVDSTLKIQPAKLEDSAVYLCASSLMRVNTGELFFGEGSRLTVL.

The CDR3 here is CASSERQGYYGYTF. The CDR3 coding sequence is TGTGCCAGCAGTGAAAGGCAGGGCTACTATGGCTACACCTTC. The chain carries TRBV2 and TRBJ1-2, with D tentatively TRBD1 (5 bases). The CDR3 covers 14 residues. CDR1 and CDR2 (germline): SNHLY, FYNNEI. Deletions cut 2 bases from V and 3 bases from J, with 10 bases between.

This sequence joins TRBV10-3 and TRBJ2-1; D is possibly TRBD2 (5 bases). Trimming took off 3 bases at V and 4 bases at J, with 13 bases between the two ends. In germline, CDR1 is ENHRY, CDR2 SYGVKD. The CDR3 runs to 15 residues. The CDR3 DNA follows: TGTGCCATCAGTGAAGCGGCAAATTATTACAATGAGCAGTTCTTC. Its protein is CAISEAANYYNEQFF.